A selection of T cell receptor beta chains follows, all from one sample in a study of T cell responses to AZD1222 COVID-19 vaccine. TCRdb's table, derived via immunoSEQ multiplex PCR, lists solely in-frame clones and lacks some. The profile shows over 70,000 clones, approximately 86% of them singletons. This specimen consisted of peripheral blood, obtained on day 0 of MenACWY control vaccination. All receptors come from an adult in good health. The conserved cysteine and the conserved F or W are not part of the CDR3 here.

CDR3aa | j_gene | v_gene
ASSSGPGQGGEKLF | TRBJ1-4 | TRBV5-1
ASSESPTDLLGYT | TRBJ1-2 | TRBV9
ASSTGLAGAEQF | TRBJ2-1 | TRBV7-2
ASKGQGAKNYGYT | TRBJ1-2 | TRBV6-5
SVARNTEAF | TRBJ1-1 | TRBV29-1
ASSIQGGTYNEQF | TRBJ2-1 | TRBV5-4
ASSVEEGANGYT | TRBJ1-2 | TRBV9
ASSFGTGGGYNEQF | TRBJ2-1 | TRBV11-2
ASSVWTGGANEKLF | TRBJ1-4 | TRBV9
ASRKEGGTDTQY | TRBJ2-3 | TRBV7-9
ASSQPTGNTEAF | TRBJ1-1 | TRBV6-5
AISRDGANEKLF | TRBJ1-4 | TRBV10-3
ASSLAQGRVYNDNEQF | TRBJ2-1 | TRBV7-9
ASSPRRQGAVDEQY | TRBJ2-7 | TRBV18
ASSPHQTGAYEQY | TRBJ2-7 | TRBV7-2